This TCR beta chain appears in the sequencing data of a study of Ad26.COV2.S vaccination and SARS-CoV-2 variants. Study conclusions and caveats: TCR breadth and depth analyses may have underestimated total T cell responses. Placebo recipients showed lower spike-specific TCR breadth than vaccinees.

Comment on this clone: What it recognizes is unknown.

Regarding treatment: around 19 received Ad26.COV2.S at low or high dose, single or two shots; about 5 received placebo; per-sample allocation not given. Sampling happened 63 days after the first vaccine or placebo injection. Germline lookup yields CDR1 LGHNA and CDR2 YSLEER. V lost 0 bases, J lost 0 bases, and 20 bases lay in between. The CDR3 loop spans 19 amino acids. Here immunoSEQ multiplex PCR was the method, and the copy in TCRdb shows in-frame clones only, minus some. The sample holds about 390,000 clones; 92% are singletons and the top ten take approximately 1.7%. The sequence derives from a person aged 18-65 years who received the Ad26.COV2.S COVID-19 vaccine or a placebo. Sequenced here: peripheral blood, sampled in a trial of Ad26.COV2.S vaccine versus placebo. J is TRBJ1-1 and V is TRBV4-3, with D uncertain. CDR3 DNA: TGCGCCAGCAGCCAAGACGTGGGTTTCGTGAACTTCTTGAACACTGAAGCTTTCTTT. It yields the protein CASSQDVGFVNFLNTEAFF.